Below are 30 T cell receptor beta chains sequenced from a single sample in a study of CD8+ T cells in alopecia areata. Sequencing relied on a cDNA template that was reverse transcribed from extracted RNA. The assay was immunoSEQ multiplex PCR, and TCRdb's table has in-frame clones only and misses some. There are 250,000 to 300,000 clones in the sample; roughly 64% occur only once, and approximately 1.7% lies in the top ten. Treatment meaning: oral pan-JAK inhibitor, 5-10 mg twice daily. Sequencing was performed on CD4+ T cells sorted from blood, taken at week 24, from a patient treated with tofacitinib. The source is a human donor with alopecia areata.

This clone appeared a single time. The chain joins TRBV2 to TRBJ1-1, with 8 positions matching TRBD1. The CDR3 is 15 amino acids. The J segment lost 3 bases and the V segment lost 3 bases, leaving 6 bases of the junction unmatched. CDR1 is SNHLY and CDR2 is FYNNEI in the germline V gene. The DNA of the CDR3 is TGTGCCAGCAGTGAGGACCGACAGGGGTACACTGAAGCTTTCTTT. It translates to CASSEDRQGYTEAFF.

This clone was counted between two and nine times. V usage is TRBV2 and J usage is TRBJ2-3; 13 bases match TRBD2. With V trimmed by 6 bases and J by 3 bases, 9 bases remained unmatched. Looked up from germline, CDR1 is SNHLY and CDR2 is FYNNEI. The CDR3 has 17 residues. CDR3 nucleotides: TGTGCCAGCAGGAGAACCGGGACTAGCGGGGCGACAGATACGCAGTATTTT. Protein product: CASRRTGTSGATDTQYF.

The genes are TRBV28 and TRBJ1-1; D remains ambiguous. Trimming took off 6 bases at V and 1 base at J, with 6 bases between the two ends. The CDR3 length is 12 residues. From germline, CDR1 is MDHEN and CDR2 SYDVKM. This CDR3 reads CASRRQNTEAFF. The CDR3, as DNA: TGTGCCAGCAGGAGACAGAACACTGAAGCTTTCTTT.

For this clone: This could be a read error, since a much larger clone is one nucleotide away. The rearrangement links TRBV28 to TRBJ2-5; the D is unclear. The germline gives CDR1 MDHEN, CDR2 SYDVKM. Trimming removed 6 bases from V and 2 bases from J, with 1 base in between. This CDR3 contains 10 residues. CDR3 in amino acids: CASRQETQYF. CDR3 bases: TGTGCCAGCAGGCAAGAGACCCAGTACTTC.

This clone has a handful of counts. CDR3 DNA sequence: TGTGCCAGCAGGTTAAGGGGGCGCAAGGAGACCCAGTACTTC. As protein: CASRLRGRKETQYF. The rearrangement joins TRBV27 to TRBJ2-5, with 7 bases lining up with TRBD1. The germline CDR1 and CDR2 sequences are MNHEY and SMNVEV (reference sequence). This CDR3 has 14 residues. The ends lost 6 bases at V and 5 bases at J; junction bases unmatched: 9.

The chain carries TRBV4-1 and TRBJ2-5; D unresolved. The germline V gene encodes CDR1 MGHRA and CDR2 YSYEKL. The CDR3 has 13 amino acids. The V gene lost 4 bases and the J gene lost 5 bases, with 11 bases spanning the gap. CDR3 region: CASSLGSRETQYF. CDR3 DNA sequence: TGCGCCAGCAGCCTCGGAAGCCGGGAGACCCAGTACTTC.

The chain recombines TRBV15 with TRBJ2-6, with D unclear. This CDR3 has 13 residues. Germline V gene data show CDR1 as LNHNV and CDR2 as YYDKDF (reference sequence). The V and J ends lost 8 bases and 4 bases respectively, with 9 bases between them. CDR3 DNA: TGTGCCACCCTATTAACAGGGGCCAACGTCCTGACTTTC. Translation: CATLLTGANVLTF.

This clone was seen a handful of times. V is TRBV7-2 and J is TRBJ1-2; 7 bases are a match to TRBD1. This CDR3 spans 16 amino acids. Germline V gene lookup returns CDR1 SGHTA and CDR2 FQGNSA. The V segment lost 5 bases and the J segment 8 bases; nucleotides outside the gene matches: 17. The CDR3 region is CASSPREGARVVGYTF. In DNA form, the CDR3 reads TGTGCCAGCAGCCCCAGAGAGGGGGCGCGGGTGGTCGGCTACACCTTC.

The chain recombines TRBV18 with TRBJ1-1, with a possible D match to TRBD1 (5 bases). CDR1 and CDR2 from the germline V gene are KGHSH and LQKENI. Deletions cut 5 bases from V and 1 base from J, with 20 bases between. The CDR3 length is 17 residues. The CDR3 sequence: CASSSTGPLSGNTEAFF. CDR3 DNA sequence: TGTGCCAGCTCATCAACGGGACCCCTAAGTGGGAACACTGAAGCTTTCTTT.

This clone was recorded a few times. The rearrangement links TRBV5-1 to TRBJ2-1; D possibly matches TRBD1 or TRBD2 (7 bases each). Germline CDR1 reads SGHRS; CDR2 reads YFSETQ. The CDR3 covers 15 residues. Trimming removed 1 base from V and 7 bases from J, with 15 bases in between. The CDR3 DNA sequence: TGCGCCAGCAGCTTGATGACTAGCAGGGGGAATGAGCAGTTCTTC. Protein product: CASSLMTSRGNEQFF.

For the CDR3, the DNA is TGCGCCAGCAGATCTCCGACCACAGATACGCAGTATTTT. Translation gives CASRSPTTDTQYF. J is TRBJ2-3 and V is TRBV5-1; D is unclear. Trimming cost V 5 bases and J 2 bases, with 9 bases left between them. The germline CDR1 and CDR2 sequences are SGHRS and YFSETQ. The CDR3 covers 13 residues.

This clone was recorded a few times. The chain combines TRBV29-1 with TRBJ2-7, with 8 bases that match TRBD1. The CDR3 sequence is 15 residues long. Germline assignment: CDR1 SQVTM and CDR2 ANQGSEA. Unmatched junction bases numbered 6, after V lost 1 base and J lost 1 base. The CDR3 region has the DNA TGCAGCGTTGAAGTCCCGGGACAGGTATCCTACGAGCAGTACTTC. Translating it yields CSVEVPGQVSYEQYF.

CDR3 region: CASFDRNNSPLHF. The CDR3 DNA reads TGTGCCAGCTTTGACAGGAATAATTCACCCCTCCACTTT. This chain joins TRBV6-6 and TRBJ1-6, with a tentative D call TRBD1 (6 bases). CDR1 is MNHNY, CDR2 SVGAGI, per germline (reference sequence). CDR3 length: 13 residues. The germline V and J ends were trimmed by 8 bases and 5 bases, with 10 bases remaining between them.

The gene calls are TRBV9 and TRBJ2-7, with D perhaps matching TRBD2 (5 bases). The CDR3 consists of 14 residues. Trimming left V 0 bases short and J 2 bases short, with 9 bases between. Germline V gene lookup returns CDR1 SGDLS and CDR2 YYNGEE. CDR3 amino acids: CASSVDISAYEQYF. In DNA form, the CDR3 reads TGTGCCAGCAGCGTAGACATTAGCGCCTACGAGCAGTACTTC.

V and J are TRBV5-1 and TRBJ2-2, with TRBD1 matching over 7 bases. V shed 6 bases and J 1 base; nucleotides not matched to a gene: 3. The CDR3 spans 14 residues. The germline V gene has CDR1 SGHRS and CDR2 YFSETQ. CDR3 nucleotide sequence: TGCGCCAGCACCCCAGGGGGGAACACCGGGGAGCTGTTTTTT. Amino acid sequence: CASTPGGNTGELFF.

This chain uses TRBV30 with TRBJ2-3; D gene unclear. CDR3 length equals 11 residues. Trimming left V 4 bases short and J 1 base short, with 3 bases between. Germline V gives CDR1 GTSNPN, CDR2 SVGIG (reference sequence). CDR3 loop: CAWNGTDTQYF. CDR3 DNA sequence: TGTGCCTGGAACGGCACAGATACGCAGTATTTT.

The chain has TRBV29-1 and TRBJ2-3; 8 positions match TRBD1. V was clipped by 6 bases and J by 5 bases; unmatched bases: 4. This CDR3 region has 12 residues. Germline V gene lookup returns CDR1 SQVTM and CDR2 ANQGSEA. This chain's CDR3 is CSVRGQEDTQYF. Here the CDR3 DNA reads TGCAGCGTCAGGGGGCAGGAAGATACGCAGTATTTT.

The chain is built from TRBV7-2 and TRBJ1-2; D unresolved. Trimming pared 8 bases from V and 10 bases from J, leaving 14 bases between. Germline-derived CDR1 and CDR2 are SGHTA and FQGNSA. The CDR3 has 11 amino acids. The CDR3 loop reads CASRGLGDYTF. The CDR3, as DNA: TGTGCCAGCCGAGGACTCGGGGACTACACCTTC.

V is TRBV7-9 and J is TRBJ1-1; possibly TRBD1 for D (5 bases). The germline V gene encodes CDR1 SEHNR and CDR2 FQNEAQ (reference sequence). V was cut by 2 bases and J by 8 bases, with 21 bases left in between. The CDR3 is 16 amino acids. CDR3 bases: TGTGCCAGCAGCTTATTGGCCCCGAGGGGCCTTGGGGAAGCTTTCTTT. Its translation: CASSLLAPRGLGEAFF. Complete variable domain (other parts from reference TRBV7-9 and TRBJ1-1): DTGVSQNPRHKITKRGQNVTFRCDPISEHNRLYWYRQTLGQGPEFLTYFQNEAQLEKSRLLSDRFSAERPKGSFSTLEIQRTEQGDSAMYLCASSLLAPRGLGEAFFGQGTRLTVV.

This rearrangement joins TRBV30 to TRBJ2-2; tentative D call: TRBD2 (6 bases). The CDR3 covers 14 residues. V lost 4 bases to trimming and J lost 7 bases, with 16 bases between them. Germline CDR1 GTSNPN, CDR2 SVGIG (reference sequence). The CDR3 sequence: CAWIRDSLGGELFF. The CDR3 DNA is TGTGCCTGGATTAGGGACTCGTTGGGCGGGGAGCTGTTTTTT.

This chain uses TRBV4-1 with TRBJ2-7; D tentatively reads TRBD1 or TRBD2 (5 bases each). This CDR3 region has 13 residues. The germline V gene has CDR1 MGHRA and CDR2 YSYEKL. Trimming took 0 bases from V and 5 from J, leaving 8 bases between them. This CDR3 reads CASSQEGTDEQYF. CDR3 DNA sequence: TGCGCCAGCAGCCAAGAGGGGACCGACGAGCAGTACTTC.

The chain employs TRBV5-1 and TRBJ2-6; D gene uncertain. Germline CDR1 and CDR2: SGHRS and YFSETQ. Trimming left V 4 bases short and J 0 bases short, with 8 bases between. The CDR3 is 15 amino acids. CDR3 in amino acids: CASSPYFSGANVLTF. Written as DNA, the CDR3 is TGCGCCAGCAGCCCATATTTCTCTGGGGCCAACGTCCTGACTTTC.

There are a few counts of this clone. The CDR3 protein is CSVVIRGVLADGYTF. In DNA, the CDR3 is TGCAGCGTTGTAATCAGGGGAGTTCTTGCGGATGGCTACACCTTC. This chain links TRBV29-1 with TRBJ1-2, with D possibly being TRBD1 (6 bases). CDR1 is SQVTM and CDR2 is ANQGSEA in the germline V gene. Trimming shortened V by 4 bases and J by 6 bases, and 21 bases separated the two germline ends. CDR3 length equals 15 residues. The full variable domain, in which reference TRBV29-1 and TRBJ1-2 provide the parts outside the CDR3, is SAVISQKPSRDICQRGTSLTIQCQVDSQVTMMFWYRQQPGQSLTLIATANQGSEATYESGFVIDKFPISRPNLTFSTLTVSNMSPEDSSIYLCSVVIRGVLADGYTFGSGTRLTVV.

CDR3 coding DNA: TGTGCCAGCTCACGGGGACAGTTGGAGGCCCAGCATTTT. Translation gives CASSRGQLEAQHF. V is TRBV18 and J is TRBJ1-5, with 7 nucleotides matching TRBD1. Germline V gene lookup returns CDR1 KGHSH and CDR2 LQKENI. The ends lost 4 bases at V and 11 bases at J; junction bases unmatched: 8. The CDR3 spans 13 residues.

The chain's CDR3 is CAWSSGPGLFF. The DNA for the CDR3 is TGTGCCTGGAGTTCCGGACCAGGACTGTTTTTT. The rearrangement joins TRBV30 to TRBJ1-4; no firm D call. This CDR3 spans 11 amino acids. Trimming took 2 bases from V and 13 from J, leaving 11 bases between them. Germline CDR1 reads GTSNPN; CDR2 reads SVGIG (reference sequence).

A few counts support this clone. The J gene is TRBJ2-5, the V gene TRBV5-4; 13 bases are shared with TRBD2. J was trimmed by 1 base and V by 4 bases; bases with no gene match: 4. Germline CDR1 is SGHNT and CDR2 is YYREEE (reference sequence). The CDR3 is made up of 16 amino acids. The CDR3 region has the DNA TGTGCCAGCAGCGCGGGACTAGCGGGGCTCCAAGAGACCCAGTACTTC. As protein: CASSAGLAGLQETQYF.

This chain connects TRBV6-5 to TRBJ2-1, with a weak D call TRBD2 (5 bases). V lost 0 bases and J lost 2, with 11 bases in between. Germline V gives CDR1 MNHEY, CDR2 SVGAGI. CDR3 length equals 16 residues. CDR3 protein: CASSYSMRATYNEQFF. CDR3 nucleotide sequence: TGTGCCAGCAGTTACTCGATGAGGGCTACCTACAATGAGCAGTTCTTC.

This clone appeared once. The J gene is TRBJ1-6, the V gene TRBV5-1; 8 positions match TRBD1. Germline CDR1 is SGHRS and CDR2 is YFSETQ. The CDR3 runs 17 residues. J was trimmed by 9 bases and V by 0 bases; bases with no gene match: 11. DNA of the CDR3: TGCGCCAGCAGCTTGGATCTGTCGGACAGGGAGCTTTCACCCCTCCACTTT. It encodes CASSLDLSDRELSPLHF.

This clone has a single count. The chain carries TRBV4-3 and TRBJ2-3, with 8 positions matching TRBD2. Germline lookup yields CDR1 LGHNA and CDR2 YSLEER. The CDR3 is made up of 17 amino acids. With V trimmed by 2 bases and J by 3 bases, 10 bases remained unmatched. CDR3 loop: CASSQYAQRGTTDTQYF. CDR3 in DNA: TGCGCCAGCAGCCAATACGCTCAGCGGGGGACGACAGATACGCAGTATTTT.

Here the CDR3 reads CASSARRGQETQYF. CDR3 DNA sequence: TGTGCCAGCAGCGCTAGACGGGGCCAAGAGACCCAGTACTTC. The rearrangement uses TRBV7-2 and TRBJ2-5, with D possibly being TRBD2 (5 bases). Germline V CDR1 and CDR2: SGHTA, FQGNSA. With 5 bases removed from V and 1 base from J, the gap between germline ends came to 11 bases. This CDR3 is built from 14 residues. Looking up the rest from reference TRBV7-2 and TRBJ2-5 gives the full variable domain: GAGVSQSPSNKVTEKGKDVELRCDPISGHTALYWYRQSLGQGLEFLIYFQGNSAPDKSGLPSDRFSAERTGGSVSTLTIQRTQQEDSAVYLCASSARRGQETQYFGPGTRLLVL.